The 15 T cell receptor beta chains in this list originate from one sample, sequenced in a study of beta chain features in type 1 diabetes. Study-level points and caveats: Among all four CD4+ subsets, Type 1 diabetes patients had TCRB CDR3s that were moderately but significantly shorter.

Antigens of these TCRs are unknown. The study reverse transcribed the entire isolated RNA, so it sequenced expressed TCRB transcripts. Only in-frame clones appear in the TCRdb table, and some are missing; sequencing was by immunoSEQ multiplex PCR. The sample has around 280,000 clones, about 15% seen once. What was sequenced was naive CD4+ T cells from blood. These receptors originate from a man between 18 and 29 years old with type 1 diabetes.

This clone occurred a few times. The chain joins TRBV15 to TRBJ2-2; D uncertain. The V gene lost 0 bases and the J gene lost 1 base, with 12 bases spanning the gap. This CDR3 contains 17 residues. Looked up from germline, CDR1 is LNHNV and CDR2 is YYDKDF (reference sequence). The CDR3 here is CATSRDHVTGNTGELFF. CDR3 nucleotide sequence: TGTGCCACCAGCAGAGATCATGTTACGGGGAACACCGGGGAGCTGTTTTTT.

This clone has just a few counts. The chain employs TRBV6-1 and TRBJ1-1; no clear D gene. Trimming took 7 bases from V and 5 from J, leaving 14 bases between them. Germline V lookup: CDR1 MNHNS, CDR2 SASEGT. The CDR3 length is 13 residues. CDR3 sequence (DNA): TGTGCCAGCACCCGTCCGGCGGGAACTGAAGCTTTCTTT. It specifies CASTRPAGTEAFF.

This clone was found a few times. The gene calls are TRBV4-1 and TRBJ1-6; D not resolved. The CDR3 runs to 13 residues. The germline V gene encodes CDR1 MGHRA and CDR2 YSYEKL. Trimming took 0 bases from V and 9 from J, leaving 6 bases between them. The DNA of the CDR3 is TGCGCCAGCAGCCAAGATTACAGTTCACCCCTCCACTTT. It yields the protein CASSQDYSSPLHF.

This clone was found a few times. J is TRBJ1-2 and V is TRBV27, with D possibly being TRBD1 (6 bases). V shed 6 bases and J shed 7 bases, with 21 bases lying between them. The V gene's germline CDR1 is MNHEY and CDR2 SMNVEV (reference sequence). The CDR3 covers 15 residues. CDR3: CASRRNRDFISGYTF. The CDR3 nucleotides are TGTGCCAGCAGGCGTAACAGGGATTTTATCTCTGGCTACACCTTC.

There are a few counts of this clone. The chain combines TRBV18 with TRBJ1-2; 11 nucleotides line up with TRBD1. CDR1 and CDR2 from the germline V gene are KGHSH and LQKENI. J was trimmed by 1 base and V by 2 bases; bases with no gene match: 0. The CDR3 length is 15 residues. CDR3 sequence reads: CASSPGTGGNYGYTF. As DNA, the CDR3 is TGTGCCAGCTCACCAGGGACAGGGGGTAACTATGGCTACACCTTC.

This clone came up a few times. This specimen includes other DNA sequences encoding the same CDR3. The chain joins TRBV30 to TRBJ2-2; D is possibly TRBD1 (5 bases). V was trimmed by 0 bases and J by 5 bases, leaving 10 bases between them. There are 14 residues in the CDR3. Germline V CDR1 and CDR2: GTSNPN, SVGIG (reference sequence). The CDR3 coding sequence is TGTGCCTGGAGTGTTCTTCAGGGAACCGGGGAGCTGTTTTTT. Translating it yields CAWSVLQGTGELFF.

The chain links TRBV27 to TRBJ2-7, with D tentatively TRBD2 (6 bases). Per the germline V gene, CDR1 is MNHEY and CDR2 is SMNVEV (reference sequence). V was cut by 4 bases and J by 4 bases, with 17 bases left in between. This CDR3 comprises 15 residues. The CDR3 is CASSSPSAGSYEQYF. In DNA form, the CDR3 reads TGTGCCAGCAGTTCCCCCTCGGCGGGATCGTACGAGCAGTACTTC.

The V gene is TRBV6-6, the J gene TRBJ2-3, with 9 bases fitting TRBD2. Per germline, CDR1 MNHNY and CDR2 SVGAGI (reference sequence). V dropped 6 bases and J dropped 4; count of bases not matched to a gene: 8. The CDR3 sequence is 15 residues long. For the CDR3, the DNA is TGTGCCAGCAGCACAAGCGGGGGGCCGGCAGATACGCAGTATTTT. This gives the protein CASSTSGGPADTQYF.

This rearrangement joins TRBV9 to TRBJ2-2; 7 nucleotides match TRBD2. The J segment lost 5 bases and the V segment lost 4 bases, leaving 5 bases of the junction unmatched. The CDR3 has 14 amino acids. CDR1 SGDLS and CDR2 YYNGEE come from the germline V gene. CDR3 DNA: TGTGCCAGCAGCCGGGACTACGGGACCGGGGAGCTGTTTTTT. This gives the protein CASSRDYGTGELFF.

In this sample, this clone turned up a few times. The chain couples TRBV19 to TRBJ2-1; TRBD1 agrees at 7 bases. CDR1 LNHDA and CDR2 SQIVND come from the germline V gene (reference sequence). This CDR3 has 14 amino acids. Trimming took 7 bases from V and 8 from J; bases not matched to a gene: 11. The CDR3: CASKGAPGFDEQFF. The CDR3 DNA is TGTGCCAGTAAGGGGGCGCCCGGGTTCGATGAGCAGTTCTTC.

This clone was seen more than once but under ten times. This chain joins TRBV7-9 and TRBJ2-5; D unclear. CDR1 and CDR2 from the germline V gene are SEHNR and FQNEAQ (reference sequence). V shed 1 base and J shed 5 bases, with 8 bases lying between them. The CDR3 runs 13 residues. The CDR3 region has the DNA TGTGCCAGCAGCTTAGAGTTTCGGGAGACCCAGTACTTC. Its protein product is CASSLEFRETQYF.

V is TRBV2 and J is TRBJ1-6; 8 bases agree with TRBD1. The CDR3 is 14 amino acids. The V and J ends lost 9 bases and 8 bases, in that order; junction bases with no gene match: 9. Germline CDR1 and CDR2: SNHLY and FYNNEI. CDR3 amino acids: CASGIDRGDSPLHF. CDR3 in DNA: TGTGCCAGTGGGATCGACAGGGGTGATTCACCCCTCCACTTT.

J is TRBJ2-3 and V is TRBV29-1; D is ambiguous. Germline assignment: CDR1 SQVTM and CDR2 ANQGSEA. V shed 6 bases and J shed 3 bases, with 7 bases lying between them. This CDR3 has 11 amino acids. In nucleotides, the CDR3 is TGCAGCGTCTCGCAGACAGATACGCAGTATTTT. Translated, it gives CSVSQTDTQYF.

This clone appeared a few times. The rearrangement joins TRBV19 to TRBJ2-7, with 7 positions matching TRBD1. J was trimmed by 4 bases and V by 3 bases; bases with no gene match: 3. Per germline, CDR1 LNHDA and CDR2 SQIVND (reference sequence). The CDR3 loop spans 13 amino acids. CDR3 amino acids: CASSINRGYEQYF. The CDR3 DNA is TGTGCCAGTAGTATCAACAGGGGTTACGAGCAGTACTTC.

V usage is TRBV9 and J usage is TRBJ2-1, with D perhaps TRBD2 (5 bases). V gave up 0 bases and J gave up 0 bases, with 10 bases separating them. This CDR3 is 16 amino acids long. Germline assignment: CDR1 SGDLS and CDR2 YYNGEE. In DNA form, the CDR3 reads TGTGCCAGCAGCGTAGAAGGACTTAACTCCTACAATGAGCAGTTCTTC. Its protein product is CASSVEGLNSYNEQFF.